The rows below give T cell receptor beta chains drawn from one sample of a study of blood T cell repertoires in COVID-19. Using immunoSEQ multiplex PCR, the repertoire was profiled, and TCRdb retains in-frame clones only, with some absent. The repertoire has about 160,000 clones, around 90% of them found once; the top ten carry approximately 3%. What was sequenced was peripheral blood. The receptors were sampled from a man aged 55-75 years with acute or convalescent COVID-19. The CDR3 runs from the conserved cysteine through the conserved F or W. D genes are given only for firm matches. Only part of the rows carry a size: once, few, many, or a class if the clone is expanded.

v_gene: TRBV14
j_gene: TRBJ1-6
d_gene: NA
abundance: NA
len: 15
CDR3aa: CASSPQGSYNSPLHF
CDR3nt: TGTGCCAGCAGCCCGCAGGGGTCCTATAATTCACCCCTCCACTTT

v_gene: TRBV6-5
j_gene: TRBJ1-2
d_gene: NA
abundance: NA
len: 13
CDR3aa: CASSYVGGNGYTF
CDR3nt: TGTGCCAGCAGTTACGTTGGGGGCAATGGCTACACCTTC

v_gene: TRBV4-1
j_gene: TRBJ2-1
d_gene: NA
abundance: NA
len: 16
CDR3aa: CASSQMVGSSYNEQFF
CDR3nt: TGCGCCAGCAGCCAAATGGTGGGGAGCTCCTACAATGAGCAGTTCTTC

v_gene: TRBV19
j_gene: TRBJ2-3
d_gene: NA
abundance: NA
len: 13
CDR3aa: CASSMGGADTQYF
CDR3nt: TGTGCCAGTAGTATGGGGGGTGCAGATACGCAGTATTTT

v_gene: TRBV6-6
j_gene: TRBJ1-6
d_gene: TRBD1
abundance: NA
len: 15
CDR3aa: CASSYGTGVNSPLHF
CDR3nt: TGTGCCAGCAGTTACGGGACAGGGGTTAATTCACCCCTCCACTTT

v_gene: TRBV19
j_gene: TRBJ1-2
d_gene: NA
abundance: NA
len: 14
CDR3aa: CASSIEGPWDGYTF
CDR3nt: TGTGCCAGTAGTATAGAGGGGCCATGGGATGGCTACACCTTC

v_gene: TRBV27
j_gene: TRBJ1-6
d_gene: TRBD1
abundance: few
len: 15
CDR3aa: CASSSGGTGGSPLHF
CDR3nt: TGTGCCAGCAGTAGCGGCGGGACAGGTGGTTCACCCCTCCACTTT

v_gene: TRBV5-1
j_gene: TRBJ1-1
d_gene: NA
abundance: NA
len: 15
CDR3aa: CASGARGQGDTEAFF
CDR3nt: TGCGCCAGCGGGGCCAGGGGCCAAGGAGACACTGAAGCTTTCTTT

v_gene: TRBV4-1
j_gene: TRBJ1-2
d_gene: TRBD1
abundance: NA
len: 18
CDR3aa: CASSPKVTSGGLNYGYTF
CDR3nt: TGCGCCAGCAGCCCCAAGGTCACCTCAGGGGGCCTAAACTATGGCTACACCTTC

v_gene: TRBV5-1
j_gene: TRBJ2-1
d_gene: NA
abundance: NA
len: 15
CDR3aa: CASSLGGFTYNEQFF
CDR3nt: TGCGCCAGCAGCTTAGGAGGGTTCACCTACAATGAGCAGTTCTTC

v_gene: TRBV5-1
j_gene: TRBJ1-4
d_gene: TRBD1
abundance: NA
len: 14
CDR3aa: CASSQDRAYEKLFF
CDR3nt: TGCGCCAGCAGTCAGGACAGGGCTTACGAAAAACTGTTTTTT

v_gene: TRBV7-9
j_gene: TRBJ1-2
d_gene: NA
abundance: NA
len: 15
CDR3aa: CASSLMDSPNYGYTF
CDR3nt: TGTGCCAGCAGCCTGATGGACAGCCCGAACTATGGCTACACCTTC

v_gene: TRBV27
j_gene: TRBJ1-1
d_gene: NA
abundance: NA
len: 16
CDR3aa: CASSWGAEVFGTEAFF
CDR3nt: TGTGCCAGCAGTTGGGGAGCCGAAGTTTTTGGCACTGAAGCTTTCTTT

v_gene: TRBV3-1/TRBV3-2
j_gene: TRBJ2-3
d_gene: TRBD1
abundance: NA
len: 16
CDR3aa: CASSIAPGQAQDTQYF
CDR3nt: TGTGCCAGCAGTATCGCACCGGGACAGGCGCAAGATACGCAGTATTTT

v_gene: TRBV18
j_gene: TRBJ1-2
d_gene: NA
abundance: once
len: 14
CDR3aa: CASSPRTETYGYTF
CDR3nt: TGTGCCAGCTCACCACGGACAGAGACCTATGGCTACACCTTC

v_gene: TRBV4-2
j_gene: TRBJ1-6
d_gene: TRBD1
abundance: NA
len: 17
CDR3aa: CASSQLVGQGTNSPLHF
CDR3nt: TGTGCCAGCAGCCAGCTCGTGGGACAGGGGACTAATTCACCCCTCCACTTT

v_gene: TRBV6-5
j_gene: TRBJ1-6
d_gene: TRBD1
abundance: NA
len: 14
CDR3aa: CASSSGTGHSPLHF
CDR3nt: TGTGCCAGCAGTTCGGGGACAGGGCATTCACCCCTCCACTTT

v_gene: TRBV14
j_gene: TRBJ2-7
d_gene: TRBD1
abundance: NA
len: 16
CDR3aa: CASSFPPGQGPYEQYF
CDR3nt: TGTGCCAGCAGCTTCCCTCCGGGACAGGGACCCTACGAGCAGTACTTC

v_gene: TRBV3-1/TRBV3-2
j_gene: TRBJ2-5
d_gene: NA
abundance: NA
len: 15
CDR3aa: CASSQTGTLVETQYF
CDR3nt: TGTGCCAGCAGCCAAACCGGGACATTGGTCGAGACCCAGTACTTC

v_gene: TRBV6-5
j_gene: TRBJ1-2
d_gene: NA
abundance: NA
len: 11
CDR3aa: CASTGNYGYTF
CDR3nt: TGTGCCAGCACCGGGAACTATGGCTACACCTTC

v_gene: TRBV5-1
j_gene: TRBJ1-1
d_gene: NA
abundance: NA
len: 15
CDR3aa: CASSWGGTPNTEAFF
CDR3nt: TGCGCCAGCAGCTGGGGGGGGACACCCAACACTGAAGCTTTCTTT

v_gene: TRBV9
j_gene: TRBJ1-2
d_gene: NA
abundance: NA
len: 13
CDR3aa: CASSVSVNYGYTF
CDR3nt: TGTGCCAGCAGCGTATCAGTTAACTATGGCTACACCTTC

v_gene: TRBV2
j_gene: TRBJ2-3
d_gene: NA
abundance: NA
len: 14
CDR3aa: CASSSGLSTDTQYF
CDR3nt: TGTGCCAGCAGTTCAGGGTTAAGCACAGATACGCAGTATTTT

v_gene: TRBV3-1/TRBV3-2
j_gene: TRBJ2-7
d_gene: NA
abundance: NA
len: 11
CDR3aa: CASSQGLEQYF
CDR3nt: TGTGCCAGCAGCCAAGGACTCGAGCAGTACTTC

v_gene: TRBV29-1
j_gene: TRBJ2-1
d_gene: NA
abundance: NA
len: 13
CDR3aa: CSAAKPLYNEQFF
CDR3nt: TGCAGCGCCGCAAAGCCTCTCTACAATGAGCAGTTCTTC

v_gene: TRBV4-1
j_gene: TRBJ1-5
d_gene: NA
abundance: NA
len: 15
CDR3aa: CASSQDGRGVQPQHF
CDR3nt: TGCGCCAGCAGCCAAGATGGCAGGGGCGTTCAGCCCCAGCATTTT

v_gene: TRBV4-1
j_gene: TRBJ1-1
d_gene: NA
abundance: NA
len: 17
CDR3aa: CASSQVPTGHPNTEAFF
CDR3nt: TGCGCCAGCAGCCAAGTTCCTACGGGACACCCGAACACTGAAGCTTTCTTT

v_gene: TRBV7-8
j_gene: TRBJ1-2
d_gene: TRBD1
abundance: NA
len: 15
CDR3aa: CASSLGTGGAYGYTF
CDR3nt: TGTGCCAGCAGCTTAGGGACAGGGGGCGCCTATGGCTACACCTTC

v_gene: TRBV5-1
j_gene: TRBJ2-7
d_gene: TRBD2
abundance: NA
len: 15
CDR3aa: CASSLAGGLEDEQYF
CDR3nt: TGCGCCAGCAGCTTGGCGGGGGGACTAGAGGACGAGCAGTACTTC

v_gene: TRBV2
j_gene: TRBJ1-4
d_gene: NA
abundance: NA
len: 14
CDR3aa: CASSQNGDNEKLFF
CDR3nt: TGTGCCAGCAGCCAAAACGGGGATAATGAAAAACTGTTTTTT